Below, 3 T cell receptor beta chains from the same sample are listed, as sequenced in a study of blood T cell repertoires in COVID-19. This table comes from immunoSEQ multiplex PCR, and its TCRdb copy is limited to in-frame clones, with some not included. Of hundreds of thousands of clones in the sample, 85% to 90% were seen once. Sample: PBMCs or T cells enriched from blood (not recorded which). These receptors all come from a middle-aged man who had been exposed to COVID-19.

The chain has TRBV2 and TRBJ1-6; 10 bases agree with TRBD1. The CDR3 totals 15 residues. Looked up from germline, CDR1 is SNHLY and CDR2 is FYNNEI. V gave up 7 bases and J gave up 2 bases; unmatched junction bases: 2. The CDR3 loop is CASTGQGAYNSPLHF. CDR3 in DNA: TGTGCCAGCACCGGACAGGGGGCCTATAATTCACCCCTCCACTTT. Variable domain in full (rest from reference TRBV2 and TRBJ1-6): EPEVTQTPSHQVTQMGQEVILRCVPISNHLYFYWYRQILGQKVEFLVSFYNNEISEKSEIFDDQFSVERPDGSNFTLKIRSTKLEDSAMYFCASTGQGAYNSPLHFGNGTRLTVT.

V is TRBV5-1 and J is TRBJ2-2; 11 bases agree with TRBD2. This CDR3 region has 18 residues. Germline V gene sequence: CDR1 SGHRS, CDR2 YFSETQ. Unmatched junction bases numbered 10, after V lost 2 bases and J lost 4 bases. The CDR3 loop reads CASSFPRLAGGITGELFF. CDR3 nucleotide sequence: TGCGCCAGCAGCTTTCCCAGGCTAGCGGGAGGCATCACCGGGGAGCTGTTTTTT.

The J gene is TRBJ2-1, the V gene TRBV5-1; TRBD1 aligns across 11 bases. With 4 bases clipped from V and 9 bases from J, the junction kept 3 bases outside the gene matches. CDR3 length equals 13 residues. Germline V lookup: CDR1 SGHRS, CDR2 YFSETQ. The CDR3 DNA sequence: TGCGCCAGCAGCAGGACAGGGGGCAGTGAGCAGTTCTTC. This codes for CASSRTGGSEQFF. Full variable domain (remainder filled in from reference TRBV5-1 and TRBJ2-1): KAGVTQTPRYLIKTRGQQVTLSCSPISGHRSVSWYQQTPGQGLQFLFEYFSETQRNKGNFPGRFSGRQFSNSRSEMNVSTLELGDSALYLCASSRTGGSEQFFGPGTRLTVL.